This is a list of T cell receptor beta chains from one sample in a study of cytomegalovirus exposure and HLA in healthy donors. Clones were read by immunoSEQ multiplex PCR, and TCRdb kept only the in-frame ones, dropping some. The table records around 150,000 clones, roughly 84% of them present only once. The specimen sequenced was PBMCs. The receptor set was obtained from a man aged 25-45 years in good health and CMV-seropositive. The CDR3 runs from the conserved cysteine through the conserved F or W. The order of the fields is CDR3 DNA, CDR3 protein, D gene, clone size, V gene, J gene. The D gene is left open where the match is weak. Only part of the rows carry a size: once, few, many, or a class if the clone is expanded.

TGTGCCAGCAGCTGGGACAGAACCTACGAGCAGTACTTC	CASSWDRTYEQYF	TRBD1	-	TRBV11-2	TRBJ2-7
TGCGCCGGCCTGGGCCAGACCACCGGGGAGCTGTTTTTT	CAGLGQTTGELFF	-	many	TRBV10-1	TRBJ2-2
TGCAGCGTTGAGAATAGCGGGGGGGGCTACGAGCAGTACTTC	CSVENSGGGYEQYF	TRBD2	few	TRBV29-1	TRBJ2-7
TGTGCCAGTAGTATAATCGGGCAGGGGGCGAGTGTGGCTTTCTTT	CASSIIGQGASVAFF	TRBD1	-	TRBV19	TRBJ1-1
TGTGCCTGGACAAAACTTAGGGGTACTGAAGCTTTCTTT	CAWTKLRGTEAFF	-	once	TRBV30	TRBJ1-1
TGTGCCTGGAGTGTACGATGGAGTGAAAAACTGTTTTTT	CAWSVRWSEKLFF	-	few	TRBV30	TRBJ1-4
TGTGCCAGCAGAGAGACAGGCTCTCGTCTTCGGGCTTTCTTT	CASRETGSRLRAFF	-	-	TRBV28	TRBJ1-1
TGTGCCACCTCCGCGGGCGGGAGAGATACGCAGTATTTT	CATSAGGRDTQYF	TRBD2	-	TRBV6-5	TRBJ2-3
TGTGCCAGCACCACTGGAGGAGATTCACCCCTCCACTTT	CASTTGGDSPLHF	-	few	TRBV7-6	TRBJ1-6
TGTGCCAGCGCCCCGGGACACAATGAAAAACTGTTTTTT	CASAPGHNEKLFF	-	few	TRBV28	TRBJ1-4
TGTGCCAGCAGCCAAGAACTAGGGACTAGCGGGAGACGAGCCGGGGAGCTGTTTTTT	CASSQELGTSGRRAGELFF	TRBD2	-	TRBV4-2	TRBJ2-2
TGTGCCAGCAGTGAACAGGGGGCTTACGAGCAGTACTTC	CASSEQGAYEQYF	TRBD1	-	TRBV2	TRBJ2-7
TGCGCCAGCAGCCAAGGTCAGGCTTTTAGCTACGAGCAGTACTTC	CASSQGQAFSYEQYF	-	-	TRBV4-3	TRBJ2-7
TGTGCCAGCACCGTCCTCCGGGACAGGGGGCCCTACGAGCAGTACTTC	CASTVLRDRGPYEQYF	TRBD1	-	TRBV28	TRBJ2-7
TGTGCCAGCAGCCGTACAGGGGGTACTGAAGCTTTCTTT	CASSRTGGTEAFF	TRBD1	-	TRBV5-4	TRBJ1-1
TGTGCCAGCAGCTTGGGAGGGAAAGACTTCACAGATACGCAGTATTTT	CASSLGGKDFTDTQYF	-	once	TRBV5-4	TRBJ2-3
TGTGCCAGCAGGGGGGGGAGAACTGAAGCTTTCTTT	CASRGGRTEAFF	-	-	TRBV28	TRBJ1-1
TGTGCCAGCAGTTCGCTTACTAGCACAGATACGCAGTATTTT	CASSSLTSTDTQYF	-	-	TRBV6-5	TRBJ2-3
TGTGCCAGCAGCTTGGGTGGACAGAAAGAGACCCAGTACTTC	CASSLGGQKETQYF	-	few	TRBV5-5	TRBJ2-5
TGTGCCAGCAGCTTGGGGGTCATAGCGGGGTCCACCTACGAGCAGTACTTC	CASSLGVIAGSTYEQYF	TRBD2	-	TRBV5-5	TRBJ2-7
TGTGCCAGCAGTGAAGTAGGACAGAGGGGTTGGGAGCAGTACTTC	CASSEVGQRGWEQYF	-	-	TRBV6-1	TRBJ2-7
TGCGCCAGCAGCCAAGAATGGCGGTACAATGAGCAGTTCTTC	CASSQEWRYNEQFF	-	-	TRBV4-3	TRBJ2-1
TGTGCCAGCAGCCATCCGACTAGCGGGAGCACCTACGAGCAGTACTTC	CASSHPTSGSTYEQYF	TRBD2	-	TRBV6-6	TRBJ2-7
TGTGCCAGCAGCCAACTAGCGGGAGCCGATGAGCAGTTCTTC	CASSQLAGADEQFF	TRBD2	-	TRBV11-2	TRBJ2-1
TGTGCCAGCAACCTAGGAGCTTATGAGCAGTACTTC	CASNLGAYEQYF	-	-	TRBV9	TRBJ2-7
TGTGCCAGCTCCCCAAATTTAGACAGAAACACTGAAGCTTTCTTT	CASSPNLDRNTEAFF	-	-	TRBV18	TRBJ1-1
TGTGCCAGCAGTGTGCAGGGCTCAATAATGGATACGCAGTATTTT	CASSVQGSIMDTQYF	-	-	TRBV6-4	TRBJ2-3
TGTGCCAGCAGCCAGGGGTCCACTAGCGGGAGGGCCAATACGCAGTATTTT	CASSQGSTSGRANTQYF	TRBD2	-	TRBV14	TRBJ2-3
TGCAGTGCTGGACAGTTTGGCTACACCTTC	CSAGQFGYTF	-	-	TRBV20-1	TRBJ1-2
TGTGCCAGCAGGCGGGACAGGGGCCACGAGCAGTACTTC	CASRRDRGHEQYF	TRBD1	-	TRBV5-6	TRBJ2-7
TGTGCCAGCACCCTGCGGGACAGGGTGAAATCGGCTGAAGCTTTCTTT	CASTLRDRVKSAEAFF	TRBD1	-	TRBV28	TRBJ1-1
TGTGCCTCAACTGCGGGACCCGCCTCCAATGAGCAGTTCTTC	CASTAGPASNEQFF	-	once	TRBV2	TRBJ2-1